The next 20 T cell receptor beta chains were all read from a single sample in a study of cytomegalovirus exposure and HLA in healthy donors. PCR amplification relied on 60 Vbeta primers (plus 13 Jbeta primers). Sequencing used immunoSEQ multiplex PCR; TCRdb keeps in-frame clones, though not all of them. The sample holds 150,000 or so clones, approximately 80% seen once. The sample consisted of PBMCs. Source of these receptors: a young woman in good health and CMV-seropositive.

The CDR3 reads CASSQGLAGGLYTGELFF. CDR3 DNA: TGTGCCAGCAGCCAGGGACTAGCGGGGGGGCTGTACACCGGGGAGCTGTTTTTT. The gene calls are TRBV9 and TRBJ2-2; 16 positions match TRBD2. CDR3 length equals 18 residues. Germline trimming cut 4 bases from V and 3 bases from J; bases unmatched to any gene: 6. Looked up from germline, CDR1 is SGDLS and CDR2 is YYNGEE.

The chain carries TRBV29-1 and TRBJ2-1, with D hard to call. V was trimmed by 4 bases and J by 1 base, leaving 11 bases between them. The CDR3 spans 14 residues. Germline loops: CDR1 SQVTM, CDR2 ANQGSEA. CDR3 in amino acids: CSVGALFSYNEQFF. The CDR3 DNA is TGCAGCGTTGGCGCTCTCTTTTCCTACAATGAGCAGTTCTTC.

CDR3 nucleotide sequence: TGTGCCAGCAGTGACAGGGGAGGGTGGGCTAATGAAAAACTGTTTTTT. Residues: CASSDRGGWANEKLFF. The gene calls are TRBV6-1 and TRBJ1-4; tentative D call: TRBD1 (6 bases). CDR3 length: 16 amino acids. Trimming pared 3 bases from V and 3 bases from J, leaving 14 bases between. Germline CDR1 is MNHNS and CDR2 is SASEGT.

The CDR3 region has the DNA TGTGCCAGCAGCTTCTTCGACAGGGGCCGGGAAAAACTGTTTTTT. Translation: CASSFFDRGREKLFF. J is TRBJ1-4 and V is TRBV28; 8 bases agree with TRBD1. The ends lost 6 bases at V and 8 bases at J; junction bases unmatched: 11. The V gene's germline CDR1 is MDHEN and CDR2 SYDVKM. CDR3 length: 15 residues.

For this clone: Within the sample, other DNA sequences also encode this same CDR3. This chain joins TRBV28 and TRBJ1-5; D is possibly TRBD1 (5 bases). Germline-derived CDR1 and CDR2 are MDHEN and SYDVKM. V was trimmed by 3 bases and J by 7 bases, leaving 16 bases between them. The CDR3 length is 15 residues. This chain's CDR3 is CASSLGQGFRQPQHF. The CDR3 bases are TGTGCCAGCAGTTTGGGGCAGGGCTTCCGACAGCCCCAGCATTTT.

The chain couples TRBV21-1 to TRBJ2-2; the D call TRBD1 from the table was never checked on the DNA. TRBV21-1 is noted as a pseudogene. This CDR3 contains 16 residues. CDR3 coding DNA: TGTGCCAGCAGCTTCCCCGGGACAGGGTTAGCCGGGGAGCTGTTTTTT. Protein: CASSFPGTGLAGELFF.

This chain uses TRBV28 with TRBJ2-1; tentatively, D is TRBD1 (5 bases). V lost 6 bases, J lost 5 bases, and 17 bases lay in between. This CDR3 has 15 amino acids. CDR1 and CDR2 (germline): MDHEN, SYDVKM. CDR3 region: CASRTEDGWNNEQFF. The CDR3 DNA sequence: TGTGCCAGCAGGACAGAGGACGGCTGGAACAATGAGCAGTTCTTC.

The table lists this clone with a count of one. The rearrangement uses TRBV7-9 and TRBJ2-3; D ambiguous. The CDR3 extends over 13 amino acids. Trimming pared 1 base from V and 4 bases from J, leaving 6 bases between. CDR1 SEHNR and CDR2 FQNEAQ come from the germline V gene (reference sequence). The CDR3 region is CASSLVRSDTQYF. CDR3 coding DNA: TGTGCCAGCAGCTTAGTGAGGTCAGATACGCAGTATTTT. The entire variable domain, with the rest obtained from reference TRBV7-9 and TRBJ2-3, is as follows: DTGVSQNPRHKITKRGQNVTFRCDPISEHNRLYWYRQTLGQGPEFLTYFQNEAQLEKSRLLSDRFSAERPKGSFSTLEIQRTEQGDSAMYLCASSLVRSDTQYFGPGTRLTVL.

This chain links TRBV7-8 with TRBJ2-3; TRBD2 matches at 9 bases. CDR3 length: 18 amino acids. V trimming: 1 base; J trimming: 3 bases; junction bases outside the gene matches: 11. Germline CDR1 and CDR2: SGHVS and FQNEAQ. The CDR3 bases are TGTGCCAGCAGCTTAGGTCAGCTAGCGGGGCCTTTTACAGATACGCAGTATTTT. Protein: CASSLGQLAGPFTDTQYF. The full variable domain, its missing parts supplied by reference TRBV7-8 and TRBJ2-3, is GAGVSQSPRYKVAKRGQDVALRCDPISGHVSLFWYQQALGQGPEFLTYFQNEAQLDKSGLPSDRFFAERPEGSVSTLKIQRTQQEDSAVYLCASSLGQLAGPFTDTQYFGPGTRLTVL.

This clone occurred a few times. The genes are TRBV27 and TRBJ2-1; D possibly corresponds to TRBD1 (6 bases). V was trimmed by 5 bases and J by 8 bases, leaving 22 bases between them. Germline CDR1 MNHEY, CDR2 SMNVEV (reference sequence). The CDR3 is 16 amino acids. The CDR3 spells CASSVRILQGLDEQFF. CDR3 nucleotides: TGTGCCAGCAGTGTCCGTATTCTCCAGGGGCTTGATGAGCAGTTCTTC.

This clone came up a few times. V gene TRBV27 combines with J gene TRBJ2-4, with 7 bases matching TRBD1. The length of the CDR3 is 17 residues. Germline V gene sequence: CDR1 MNHEY, CDR2 SMNVEV (reference sequence). With 5 bases clipped from V and 0 bases from J, the junction kept 10 bases outside the gene matches. The CDR3 bases are TGTGCCAGCAGTATCGAGGGGGCGAATATAGCCAAAAACATTCAGTACTTC. Translated: CASSIEGANIAKNIQYF.

Only one count was recorded for this clone. The chain couples TRBV7-8 to TRBJ2-7; TRBD1 matches 7 bases. V gave up 1 base and J gave up 3 bases; unmatched junction bases: 12. CDR3 size: 17 residues. Per the germline V gene, CDR1 is SGHVS and CDR2 is FQNEAQ. CDR3 DNA: TGTGCCAGCAGCTTAGTAACGAGCGGCAGGGGGAACTACGAGCAGTACTTC. It encodes CASSLVTSGRGNYEQYF.

The chain carries TRBV4-3 and TRBJ2-1; 11 nucleotides match TRBD1. The CDR3 runs to 15 residues. CDR1 and CDR2 (germline): LGHNA, YSLEER. Losses at the gene ends were 4 bases for V and 8 bases for J; bases not matched to a gene: 7. The CDR3 region is CASSLGQGASYEQFF. As DNA, the CDR3 is TGCGCCAGCAGCCTCGGACAGGGGGCAAGTTATGAGCAGTTCTTC.

The chain recombines TRBV6-5 with TRBJ1-2; 7 nucleotides match TRBD1. The CDR3 spans 12 residues. Germline V gives CDR1 MNHEY, CDR2 SVGAGI. The J segment lost 2 bases and the V segment lost 8 bases, leaving 2 bases of the junction unmatched. The CDR3 coding sequence is TGTGCCAGCGTAGGGGGCAACTATGGCTACACCTTC. It is translated as CASVGGNYGYTF.

This clone was recorded a few times. The chain combines TRBV4-3 with TRBJ2-3; 8 bases fit TRBD2. This CDR3 spans 15 amino acids. The germline V gene has CDR1 LGHNA and CDR2 YSLEER. Unmatched junction bases numbered 3, after V lost 4 bases and J lost 0 bases. The CDR3 DNA follows: TGCGCCAGCAGCCGTATAGCGGGGAGCACAGATACGCAGTATTTT. As protein: CASSRIAGSTDTQYF.

The rearrangement joins TRBV7-9 to TRBJ1-2; weak D call: TRBD1 (6 bases). CDR1 SEHNR and CDR2 FQNEAQ come from the germline V gene (reference sequence). V dropped 0 bases and J dropped 0 bases, with 20 bases sitting between them. The CDR3 runs to 19 residues. The CDR3 region is CASSLARGIPKSSNYGYTF. As DNA, the CDR3 is TGTGCCAGCAGCTTAGCTAGGGGGATCCCTAAGAGTTCTAACTATGGCTACACCTTC.

The chain recombines TRBV18 with TRBJ1-2; TRBD1 matches 8 bases. The CDR3 sequence is 17 residues long. Germline trimming cut 0 bases from V and 6 bases from J; bases unmatched to any gene: 12. Germline-derived CDR1 and CDR2 are KGHSH and LQKENI. CDR3 loop: CASSPPQGAPVRDGYTF. CDR3 coding DNA: TGTGCCAGCTCACCACCCCAGGGGGCCCCAGTGAGGGATGGCTACACCTTC.

V is TRBV18 and J is TRBJ2-5, with 8 nucleotides matching TRBD1. Trimming took 7 bases from V and 2 from J; bases not matched to a gene: 6. This CDR3 contains 14 residues. CDR1 and CDR2 from the germline V gene are KGHSH and LQKENI. In DNA form, the CDR3 reads TGTGCCAGCTGCGCTGACAGGGGACAAGAGACCCAGTACTTC. Translating gives CASCADRGQETQYF.

The gene calls are TRBV6-5 and TRBJ1-5; D unclear. Between the trimmed V and J ends, which lost 4 bases and 0 bases, there was a span of 10 bases. The CDR3 is 15 amino acids. CDR1 and CDR2 (germline): MNHEY, SVGAGI. The CDR3 is CASSFSAYSNQPQHF. CDR3 nucleotide sequence: TGTGCCAGCAGTTTCTCCGCGTATAGCAATCAGCCCCAGCATTTT.

The chain employs TRBV28 and TRBJ2-5; 9 nucleotides line up with TRBD1. The CDR3 totals 16 residues. V trimming: 3 bases; J trimming: 5 bases; junction bases outside the gene matches: 10. Germline CDR1 is MDHEN and CDR2 is SYDVKM. CDR3 bases: TGTGCCAGCAGTTTCTGGGACAGGGAGGTTGGGGAGACCCAGTACTTC. It yields the protein CASSFWDREVGETQYF. Drawing the rest from reference TRBV28 and TRBJ2-5, the complete variable domain is DVKVTQSSRYLVKRTGEKVFLECVQDMDHENMFWYRQDPGLGLRLIYFSYDVKMKEKGDIPEGYSVSREKKERFSLILESASTNQTSMYLCASSFWDREVGETQYFGPGTRLLVL.